This T cell receptor beta chain was captured by sequencing in a study of post-analysis software for immune sequencing data. Study-level background: Relapsing-remitting, secondary progressive and progressive-relapsing forms made up the multiple sclerosis disease courses. Study-level results: Analysis by F measure revealed that same-batch samples clustered strongly together. Compared with controls, patients had more of about five TRBV segments, including TRBV5-6, TRBV5-1 and TRBV20-1. Those with multiple sclerosis, the patient group, showed significantly lower normalized Chao1 diversity than controls.

This clonotype was recorded a few times. Antigen: not known. Libraries were made from TCR beta cDNA, and they carried unique molecular identifiers. Via MiXCR, TCRdb re-called the PCR reads, giving one row per CDR3 protein. The sample includes approximately 730,000 distinct CDR3 sequences, around 42% of them seen just once. This CDR3 region has 12 residues. Between the trimmed V and J ends, which lost 6 bases and 3 bases, there was a span of 11 bases. Germline V gene sequence: CDR1 SQVTM, CDR2 ANQGSEA. This receptor was taken from a girl aged 5-17 years with multiple sclerosis. The rearrangement joins TRBV29-1 to TRBJ1-2; a weak D match, TRBD1 (6 bases). What was sequenced was blood. The DNA of the CDR3 is TGCAGCGTCGGACAGACACACTATGGCTACACCTTC. Amino acids: CSVGQTHYGYTF. Using reference TRBV29-1 and TRBJ1-2 for the parts outside the CDR3, the full variable domain is SAVISQKPSRDICQRGTSLTIQCQVDSQVTMMFWYRQQPGQSLTLIATANQGSEATYESGFVIDKFPISRPNLTFSTLTVSNMSPEDSSIYLCSVGQTHYGYTFGSGTRLTVV.